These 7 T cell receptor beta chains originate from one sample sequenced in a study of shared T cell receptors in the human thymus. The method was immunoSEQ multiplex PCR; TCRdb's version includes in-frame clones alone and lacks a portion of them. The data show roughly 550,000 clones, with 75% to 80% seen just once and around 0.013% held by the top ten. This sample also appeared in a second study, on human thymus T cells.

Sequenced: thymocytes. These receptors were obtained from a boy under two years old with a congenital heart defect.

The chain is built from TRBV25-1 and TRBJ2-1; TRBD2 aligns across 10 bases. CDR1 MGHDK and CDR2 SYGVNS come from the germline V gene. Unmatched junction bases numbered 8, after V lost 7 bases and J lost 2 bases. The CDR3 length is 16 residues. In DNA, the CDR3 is TGTGCCAGCAAGGGTGTAGCGGGAGGAGCCTACAATGAGCAGTTCTTC. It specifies CASKGVAGGAYNEQFF.

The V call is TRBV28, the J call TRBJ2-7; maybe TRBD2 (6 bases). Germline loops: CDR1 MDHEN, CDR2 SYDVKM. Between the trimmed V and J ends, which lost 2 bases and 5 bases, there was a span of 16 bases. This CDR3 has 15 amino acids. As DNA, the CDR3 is TGTGCCAGCAGTTTAAGTGGCGGGATCGCCCACGAGCAGTACTTC. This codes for CASSLSGGIAHEQYF.

The CDR3 reads CASKTTRNTGELFF. In DNA form, the CDR3 reads TGTGCCAGTAAGACGACACGTAACACCGGGGAGCTGTTTTTT. This chain joins TRBV19 and TRBJ2-2; D remains ambiguous. The CDR3 has 14 residues. In germline, CDR1 is LNHDA, CDR2 SQIVND (reference sequence). V lost 7 bases and J 2 bases, leaving 11 bases between the germline ends. The whole variable domain, filled in from reference TRBV19 and TRBJ2-2, reads DGGITQSPKYLFRKEGQNVTLSCEQNLNHDAMYWYRQDPGQGLRLIYYSQIVNDFQKGDIAEGYSVSREKKESFPLTVTSAQKNPTAFYLCASKTTRNTGELFFGEGSRLTVL.

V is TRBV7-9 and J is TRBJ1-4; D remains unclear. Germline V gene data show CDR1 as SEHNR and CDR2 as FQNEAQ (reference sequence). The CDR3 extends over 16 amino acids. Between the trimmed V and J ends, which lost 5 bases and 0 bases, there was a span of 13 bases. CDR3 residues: CASSLRRLATNEKLFF. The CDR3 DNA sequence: TGTGCCAGCAGCCTTAGGAGGCTTGCAACTAATGAAAAACTGTTTTTT.

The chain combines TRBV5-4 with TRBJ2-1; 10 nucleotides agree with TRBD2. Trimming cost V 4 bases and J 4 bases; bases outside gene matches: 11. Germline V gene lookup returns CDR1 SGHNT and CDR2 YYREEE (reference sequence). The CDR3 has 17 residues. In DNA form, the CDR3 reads TGTGCCAGCAGCCCCCCGAGAGGGACTAGCGAGTACAATGAGCAGTTCTTC. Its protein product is CASSPPRGTSEYNEQFF.

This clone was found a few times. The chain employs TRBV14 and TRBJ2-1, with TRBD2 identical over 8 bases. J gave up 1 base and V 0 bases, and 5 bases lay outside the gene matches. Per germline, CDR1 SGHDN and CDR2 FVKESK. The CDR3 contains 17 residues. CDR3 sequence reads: CASSQDPGGQSYNEQFF. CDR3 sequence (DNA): TGTGCCAGCAGCCAAGATCCGGGAGGGCAGTCCTACAATGAGCAGTTCTTC. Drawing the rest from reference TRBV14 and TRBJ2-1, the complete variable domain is EAGVTQFPSHSVIEKGQTVTLRCDPISGHDNLYWYRRVMGKEIKFLLHFVKESKQDESGMPNNRFLAERTGGTYSTLKVQPAELEDSGVYFCASSQDPGGQSYNEQFFGPGTRLTVL.

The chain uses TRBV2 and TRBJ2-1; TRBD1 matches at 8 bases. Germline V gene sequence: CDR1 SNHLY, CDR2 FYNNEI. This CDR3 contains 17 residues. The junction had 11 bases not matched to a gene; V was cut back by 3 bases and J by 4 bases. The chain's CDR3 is CASSDRGPHNAYNEQFF. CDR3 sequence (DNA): TGTGCCAGCAGTGACAGGGGGCCCCACAACGCTTACAATGAGCAGTTCTTC.